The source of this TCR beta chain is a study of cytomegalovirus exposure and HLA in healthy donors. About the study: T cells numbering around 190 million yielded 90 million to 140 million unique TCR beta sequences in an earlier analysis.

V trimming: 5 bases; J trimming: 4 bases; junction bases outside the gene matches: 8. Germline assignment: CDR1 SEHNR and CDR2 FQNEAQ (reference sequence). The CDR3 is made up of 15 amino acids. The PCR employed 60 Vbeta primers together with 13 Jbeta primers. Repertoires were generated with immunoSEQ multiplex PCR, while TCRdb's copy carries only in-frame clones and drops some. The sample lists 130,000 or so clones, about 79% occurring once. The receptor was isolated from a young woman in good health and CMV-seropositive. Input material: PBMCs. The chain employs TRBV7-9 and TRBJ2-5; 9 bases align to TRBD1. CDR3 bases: TGTGCCAGCAGCCCCCGGGACAGGGACCGAGAGACCCAGTACTTC. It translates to CASSPRDRDRETQYF.